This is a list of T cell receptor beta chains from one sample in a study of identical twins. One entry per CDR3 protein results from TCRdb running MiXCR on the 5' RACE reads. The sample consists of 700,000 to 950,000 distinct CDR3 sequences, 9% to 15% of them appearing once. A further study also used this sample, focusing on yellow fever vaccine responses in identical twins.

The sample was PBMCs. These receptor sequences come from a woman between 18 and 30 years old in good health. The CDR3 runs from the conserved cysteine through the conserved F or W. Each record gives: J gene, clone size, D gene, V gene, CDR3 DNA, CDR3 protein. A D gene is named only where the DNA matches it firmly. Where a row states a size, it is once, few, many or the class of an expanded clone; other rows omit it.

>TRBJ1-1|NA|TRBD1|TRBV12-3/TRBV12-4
TGTGCCAGCGTCCTCCGGAGGGGGCGAGATGAAGCTTTCTTT
CASVLRRGRDEAFF
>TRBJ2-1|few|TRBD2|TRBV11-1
TGTGCCAGCAGCTTAGCGCTCGGGGGGATTAACTCCTACAATGAGCAGTTCTTC
CASSLALGGINSYNEQFF
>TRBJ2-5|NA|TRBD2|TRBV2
TGTGCCAGCCGGTTAGCGGGAGGGCCGGGGACCCAGTACTTC
CASRLAGGPGTQYF
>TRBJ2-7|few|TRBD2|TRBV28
TGTGCCGCCTCAACTCTAGCGGGAGGGCCTGGACCCATGTTCCACTCCTACGAGCAGTACTTC
CAASTLAGGPGPMFHSYEQYF
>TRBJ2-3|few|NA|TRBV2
TGTGCCAGCAGTGAAGCGATGGGTAGCACAGATACGCAGTATTTT
CASSEAMGSTDTQYF
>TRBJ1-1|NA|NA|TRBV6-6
TGTGCCAGCAGTACCACGACGGCGATGAACACTGAAGCTTTCTTT
CASSTTTAMNTEAFF
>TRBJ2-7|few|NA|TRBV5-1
TGCGCCAGCAGCCCTGTCGGGGCGAGCTCCTACGAGCAGTACTTC
CASSPVGASSYEQYF
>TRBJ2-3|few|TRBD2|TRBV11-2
TGTGCCAGCAGCTTAGGTACTAGCGGGGGGGTTCGCACAGATACGCAGTATTTT
CASSLGTSGGVRTDTQYF
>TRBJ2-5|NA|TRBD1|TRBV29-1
TGCAGCGTAGATAGAGGGGGCACGAAGACCCAGTACTTC
CSVDRGGTKTQYF
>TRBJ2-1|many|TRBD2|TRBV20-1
TGCAGTGCCCGGACTAGCGGGGGTTACAATGAGCAGTTCTTC
CSARTSGGYNEQFF
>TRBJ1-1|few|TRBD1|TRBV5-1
TGCGCCAGCAAGGGCGACAGGGTTGATGAAGCTTTCTTT
CASKGDRVDEAFF
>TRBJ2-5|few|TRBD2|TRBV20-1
TGCAGTGCTAGAGGGGGCGCACTAGCGGGAGTGTCGGAGACCCAGTACTTC
CSARGGALAGVSETQYF
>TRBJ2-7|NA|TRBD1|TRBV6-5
TGTGCCAGCAGTTTTACGGACAGGGGGCTTCGGGAGCAGTACTTC
CASSFTDRGLREQYF
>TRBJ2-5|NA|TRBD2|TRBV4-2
TGTGCCAGCAGCCAAGTTGGCCGGACTAGCGGAGAGACCCAGTACTTC
CASSQVGRTSGETQYF